These 13 T cell receptor beta chains were all obtained from the same sample, sequenced in a study of Ad26.COV2.S vaccination and SARS-CoV-2 variants. The data were produced by immunoSEQ multiplex PCR, yet TCRdb's version contains in-frame clones alone and is incomplete. The data contain tens of thousands of clones, about 83% of them singletons. The sequenced sample was peripheral blood, obtained after recovery from COVID-19. The source is a human donor who had recovered from COVID-19.

The gene calls are TRBV25-1 and TRBJ2-2; D unresolved. V was pared by 2 bases and J by 6 bases, with 13 bases between. CDR1 MGHDK and CDR2 SYGVNS come from the germline V gene. The CDR3 is 15 residues long. The CDR3 region is CASSEQSGIAGELFF. Here the CDR3 DNA reads TGTGCCAGCAGTGAACAGTCAGGAATCGCCGGGGAGCTGTTTTTT.

The chain combines TRBV18 with TRBJ1-5; the D gene is possibly TRBD1 (6 bases). The CDR3 spans 17 residues. Germline V gene data show CDR1 as KGHSH and CDR2 as LQKENI. The V end lost 8 bases, the J end lost 1 base, and 21 bases lay between the germline ends. CDR3 DNA: TGTGCCAGCACACAAAGGCAGGGGATCGAGAGCAATCAGCCCCAGCATTTT. Protein sequence: CASTQRQGIESNQPQHF.

The V gene is TRBV2, the J gene TRBJ1-6, with 7 bases that match TRBD1. Germline assignment: CDR1 SNHLY and CDR2 FYNNEI. The J segment lost 9 bases and the V segment lost 8 bases, leaving 7 bases of the junction unmatched. CDR3 length: 13 amino acids. The CDR3 protein is CASGRQGSSPLHF. CDR3 sequence (DNA): TGTGCCAGCGGTCGACAGGGAAGTTCACCCCTCCACTTT.

This clone came up once. This rearrangement joins TRBV12-3 or TRBV12-4 to TRBJ1-5; the D is unclear. V was pared by 3 bases and J by 5 bases, with 8 bases between. The CDR3 extends over 13 amino acids. CDR3: CASSLLGDQPQHF. The CDR3 DNA reads TGTGCCAGCAGTTTGCTTGGGGATCAGCCCCAGCATTTT.

The rearrangement uses TRBV4-1 and TRBJ1-3; no clear D gene. V was trimmed by 0 bases and J by 0 bases, leaving 6 bases between them. The germline gives CDR1 MGHRA, CDR2 YSYEKL. The CDR3 is 15 residues long. The CDR3 DNA reads TGCGCCAGCAGCCAAGAACGGATCTCTGGAAACACCATATATTTT. Residues: CASSQERISGNTIYF.

The V call is TRBV2, the J call TRBJ1-4; D possibly corresponds to TRBD1 (6 bases). Germline CDR1 and CDR2: SNHLY and FYNNEI. The CDR3 runs 14 residues. Trimming cost V 6 bases and J 8 bases, with 16 bases left between them. CDR3 sequence reads: CASRNRDVREKLFF. The CDR3 region has the DNA TGTGCCAGCAGAAACAGGGACGTTCGGGAAAAACTGTTTTTT.

In DNA, the CDR3 is TGTGCCAGCAGCCTCCACCCACCCTACAATGAGCAGTTCTTC. It translates to CASSLHPPYNEQFF. This chain uses TRBV7-2 with TRBJ2-1, with unresolved D. The CDR3 spans 14 residues. Germline V CDR1 and CDR2: SGHTA, FQGNSA. Trimming took off 5 bases at V and 2 bases at J, with 10 bases between the two ends.

The chain is built from TRBV25-1 and TRBJ1-3, with D hard to call. The CDR3 spans 15 residues. Trimming pared 3 bases from V and 0 bases from J, leaving 9 bases between. Germline CDR1 MGHDK, CDR2 SYGVNS. The CDR3 region has the DNA TGTGCCAGCAGTGACACCGCCTCCTCTGGAAACACCATATATTTT. Its protein is CASSDTASSGNTIYF.

This rearrangement joins TRBV5-8 to TRBJ2-2; 9 bases agree with TRBD1. With 4 bases clipped from V and 3 bases from J, the junction kept 4 bases outside the gene matches. This CDR3 has 15 residues. Germline V gene data show CDR1 as SGHTS and CDR2 as YDEGEE. The CDR3 DNA reads as TGTGCCAGCAGCCCTGGACAGGGGTACACCGGGGAGCTGTTTTTT. Its protein product is CASSPGQGYTGELFF.

The CDR3 protein is CASSLGRVITQYF. The CDR3 coding sequence is TGTGCCAGCAGTTTAGGGAGGGTAATTACGCAGTATTTT. The chain combines TRBV12-3 or TRBV12-4 with TRBJ2-3, with D possibly TRBD2 on 6 matching bases. CDR3 length: 13 residues. V lost 1 base, J lost 8 bases, and 10 bases lay in between.

The rearrangement uses TRBV18 and TRBJ1-1, with 11 bases aligning to TRBD1. Trimming cost V 4 bases and J 4 bases; bases outside gene matches: 8. The CDR3 sequence is 16 residues long. CDR1 and CDR2 from the germline V gene are KGHSH and LQKENI. CDR3 amino acids: CASSQDRGLSGTEAFF. CDR3 in DNA: TGTGCCAGCTCACAGGACAGGGGGCTCAGCGGCACTGAAGCTTTCTTT. Full variable domain (missing parts from reference TRBV18 and TRBJ1-1): NAGVMQNPRHLVRRRGQEARLRCSPMKGHSHVYWYRQLPEEGLKFMVYLQKENIIDESGMPKERFSAEFPKEGPSILRIQQVVRGDSAAYFCASSQDRGLSGTEAFFGQGTRLTVV.

The sample holds one count of this clone. The chain couples TRBV4-2 to TRBJ1-6; maybe TRBD1 (6 bases). Deletions cut 1 base from V and 0 bases from J, with 10 bases between. The CDR3 loop spans 17 amino acids. From germline, CDR1 is LGHNA and CDR2 YNFKEQ. The CDR3 DNA reads TGTGCCAGCAGCCAAGGGCAGGGGAGCTCCTATAATTCACCCCTCCACTTT. Its protein is CASSQGQGSSYNSPLHF.

The chain carries TRBV28 and TRBJ1-1, with 8 bases fitting TRBD1. Germline CDR1 and CDR2: MDHEN and SYDVKM. The CDR3 consists of 16 residues. J lost 3 bases, V lost 6 bases, and 12 bases had no gene match. The CDR3 DNA sequence: TGTGCCAGCAGCCTCCCTCAGGGGGCTGGGGACACTGAAGCTTTCTTT. Translating it yields CASSLPQGAGDTEAFF. Supplemented by reference TRBV28 and TRBJ1-1, the full variable domain reads DVKVTQSSRYLVKRTGEKVFLECVQDMDHENMFWYRQDPGLGLRLIYFSYDVKMKEKGDIPEGYSVSREKKERFSLILESASTNQTSMYLCASSLPQGAGDTEAFFGQGTRLTVV.